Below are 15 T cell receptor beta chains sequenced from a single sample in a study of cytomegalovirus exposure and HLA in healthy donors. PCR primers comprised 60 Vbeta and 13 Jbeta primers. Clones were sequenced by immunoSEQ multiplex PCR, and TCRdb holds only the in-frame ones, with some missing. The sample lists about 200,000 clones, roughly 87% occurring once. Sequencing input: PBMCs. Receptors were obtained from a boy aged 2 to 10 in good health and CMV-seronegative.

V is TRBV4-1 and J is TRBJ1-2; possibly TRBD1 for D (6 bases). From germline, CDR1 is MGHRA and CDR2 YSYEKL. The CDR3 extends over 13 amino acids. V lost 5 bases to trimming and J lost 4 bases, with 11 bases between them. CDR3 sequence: CASSSTGSYGYTF. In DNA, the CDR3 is TGCGCCAGCAGCTCGACAGGTTCCTATGGCTACACCTTC.

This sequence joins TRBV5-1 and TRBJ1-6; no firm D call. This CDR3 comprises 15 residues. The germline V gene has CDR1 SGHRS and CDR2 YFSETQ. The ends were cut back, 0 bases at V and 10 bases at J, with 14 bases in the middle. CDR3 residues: CASSLVSRVGSPLHF. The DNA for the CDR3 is TGCGCCAGCAGCTTGGTATCGAGGGTCGGCTCACCCCTCCACTTT.

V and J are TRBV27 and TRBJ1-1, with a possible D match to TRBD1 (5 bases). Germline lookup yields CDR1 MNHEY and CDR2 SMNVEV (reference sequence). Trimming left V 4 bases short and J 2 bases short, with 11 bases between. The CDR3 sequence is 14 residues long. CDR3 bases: TGTGCCAGCAGTTCCCAGGGAGGCAACACTGAAGCTTTCTTT. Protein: CASSSQGGNTEAFF.

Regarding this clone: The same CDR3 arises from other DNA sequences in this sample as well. DNA for the CDR3: TGTGCCAGCAGCGTGGGGGCCTCCTACGAGCAGTACTTC. This translates into CASSVGASYEQYF. The V and J genes are TRBV9 and TRBJ2-7; a weak D match, TRBD1 (6 bases). Germline CDR1 is SGDLS and CDR2 is YYNGEE. The germline V and J ends were trimmed by 2 bases and 0 bases, with 6 bases remaining between them. The CDR3 consists of 13 residues.

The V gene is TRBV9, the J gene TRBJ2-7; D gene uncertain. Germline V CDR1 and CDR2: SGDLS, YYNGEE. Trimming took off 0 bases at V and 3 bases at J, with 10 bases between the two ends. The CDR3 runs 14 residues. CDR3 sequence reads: CASSVATPGYEQYF. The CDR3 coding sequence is TGTGCCAGCAGCGTAGCTACGCCAGGCTACGAGCAGTACTTC.

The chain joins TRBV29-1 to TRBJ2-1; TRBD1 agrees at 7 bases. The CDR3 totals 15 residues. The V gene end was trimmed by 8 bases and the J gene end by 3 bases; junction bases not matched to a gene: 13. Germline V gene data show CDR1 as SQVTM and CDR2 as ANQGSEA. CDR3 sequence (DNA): TGCAGCTCCGCCCTCTCCGGGACAGACTACAATGAGCAGTTCTTC. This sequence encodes CSSALSGTDYNEQFF.

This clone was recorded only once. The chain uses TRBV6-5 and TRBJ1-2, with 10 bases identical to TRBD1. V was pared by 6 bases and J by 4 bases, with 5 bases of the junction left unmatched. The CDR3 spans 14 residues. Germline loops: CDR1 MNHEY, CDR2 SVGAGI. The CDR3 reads CASRETGGGYGYTF. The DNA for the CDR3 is TGTGCCAGCAGGGAGACAGGGGGCGGCTATGGCTACACCTTC.

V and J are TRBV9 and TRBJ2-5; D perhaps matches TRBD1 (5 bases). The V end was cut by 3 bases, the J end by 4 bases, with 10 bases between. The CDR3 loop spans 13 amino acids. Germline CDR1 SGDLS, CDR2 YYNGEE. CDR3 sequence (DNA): TGTGCCAGCAGCGGCCAGGGTTTAGAGACCCAGTACTTC. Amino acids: CASSGQGLETQYF.

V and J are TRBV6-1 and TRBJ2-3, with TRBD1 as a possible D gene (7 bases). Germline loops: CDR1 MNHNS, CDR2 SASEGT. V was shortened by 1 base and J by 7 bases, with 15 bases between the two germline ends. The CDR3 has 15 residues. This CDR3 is CASSEEAGGWYTQYF. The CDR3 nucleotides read TGTGCCAGCAGTGAAGAGGCAGGGGGGTGGTATACGCAGTATTTT.

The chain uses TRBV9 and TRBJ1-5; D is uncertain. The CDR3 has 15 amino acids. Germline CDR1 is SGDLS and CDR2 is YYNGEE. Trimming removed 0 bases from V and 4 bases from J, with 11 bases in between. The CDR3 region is CASSVGAGGNQPQHF. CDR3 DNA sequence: TGTGCCAGCAGCGTAGGGGCCGGAGGGAATCAGCCCCAGCATTTT. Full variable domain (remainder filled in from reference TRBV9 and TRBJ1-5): DSGVTQTPKHLITATGQRVTLRCSPRSGDLSVYWYQQSLDQGLQFLIQYYNGEERAKGNILERFSAQQFPDLHSELNLSSLELGDSALYFCASSVGAGGNQPQHFGDGTRLSIL.

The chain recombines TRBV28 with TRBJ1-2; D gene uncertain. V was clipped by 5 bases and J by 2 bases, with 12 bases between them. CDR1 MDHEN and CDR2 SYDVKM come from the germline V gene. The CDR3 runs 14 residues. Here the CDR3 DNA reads TGTGCCAGCAGTAGCAATAGCCTAAACTATGGCTACACCTTC. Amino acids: CASSSNSLNYGYTF.

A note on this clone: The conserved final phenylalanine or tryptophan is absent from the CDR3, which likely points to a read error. The CDR3 here is CASSPGTRHSPLHS. The CDR3 nucleotides read TGTGCCAGCAGCCCCGGGACAAGGCATTCACCCCTCCACTCT. The chain combines TRBV7-3 with TRBJ1-6; a possible D gene is TRBD1 (6 bases). Germline V gene data show CDR1 as SGHTA and CDR2 as FQGTGA. CDR3 length: 14 residues. V was shortened by 5 bases and J by 8 bases, with 13 bases between the two germline ends.

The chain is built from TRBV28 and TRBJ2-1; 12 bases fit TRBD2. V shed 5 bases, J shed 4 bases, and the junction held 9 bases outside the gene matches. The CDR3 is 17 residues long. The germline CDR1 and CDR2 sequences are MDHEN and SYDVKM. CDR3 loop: CASSPLAGGGLYNEQFF. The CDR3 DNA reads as TGTGCCAGCAGTCCTCTAGCGGGAGGGGGACTATACAATGAGCAGTTCTTC. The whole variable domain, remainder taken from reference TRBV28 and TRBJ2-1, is DVKVTQSSRYLVKRTGEKVFLECVQDMDHENMFWYRQDPGLGLRLIYFSYDVKMKEKGDIPEGYSVSREKKERFSLILESASTNQTSMYLCASSPLAGGGLYNEQFFGPGTRLTVL.

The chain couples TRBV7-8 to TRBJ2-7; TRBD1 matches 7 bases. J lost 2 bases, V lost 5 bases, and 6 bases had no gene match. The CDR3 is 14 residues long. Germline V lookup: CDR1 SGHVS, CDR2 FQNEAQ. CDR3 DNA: TGTGCCAGCAGCCCACTTGACAGGGCCTACGAGCAGTACTTC. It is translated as CASSPLDRAYEQYF.

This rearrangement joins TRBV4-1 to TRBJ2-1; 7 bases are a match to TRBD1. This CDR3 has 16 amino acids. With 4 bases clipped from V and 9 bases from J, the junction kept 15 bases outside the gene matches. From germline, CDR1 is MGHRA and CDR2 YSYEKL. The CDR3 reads CASSLIVDRPTGEQFF. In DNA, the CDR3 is TGCGCCAGCAGCCTGATAGTGGACAGGCCGACAGGTGAGCAGTTCTTC.